This T cell receptor beta chain came from a study of control samples from healthy donors and cancer patients (dated by TCRdb to the early 2020s). Receptors were amplified or captured by the immunoSEQ multiplex PCR assay. The immuneACCESS repertoire file appears here via TCRdb, limited to in-frame rearrangements. These files lack a portion of the clones; in checked studies, under half of the deficit traces to unresolved V genes, and the cause of the others is not known. The sample contains 70,000 or so clones, more than 75% of them found a single time. The top ten hold about 3.1% of the sample. Concerning this clone: What this receptor recognizes is not known. Within one base of it there is no much larger clone, and no base qualities were kept.

Reading the germline V gene gives CDR1 SGHDN and CDR2 FVKESK. From the cysteine up to the phenylalanine, the CDR3 has a length of 15 residues. Of the read, only the CDR3 DNA is kept; its 45 bases are in frame from base 1. Compared with germline, V lacks 3 bases and J lacks 2 bases; bases without a gene match: 6. Sequencing was carried out using PBMCs. This TCR derives from a woman in her fifties or sixties with lung cancer. Recombination joined TRBV14 with TRBJ1-2, and 7 junction bases match TRBD1. The nucleotides read TGTGCCAGCAGCCAGCTCGGACAGGAGAACTATGGCTACACCTTC. Protein translation: CASSQLGQENYGYTF.